This is a list of T cell receptor beta chains from one sample in a study of blood T cells in healthy people across ages. Each CDR3 protein is one row after TCRdb ran MiXCR on the 5' RACE reads. The top ten clones hold under 15% of a sample with approximately 1,000,000 distinct CDR3 sequences, around two fifths of them seen once. The sequencing sample was made of blood. Receptors originate from a man younger than 30 in good health. The CDR3 runs from the conserved cysteine through the conserved F or W. Fields, in order: CDR3 DNA, CDR3 protein, clone size, D gene, V gene, J gene. D genes are given only for firm matches. For some rows the clone size is stated as once, few or many, or as a class when expanded; others skip it.

TGTGCCAGCAGCCATCAGCCGGGACAGGGAGAAAAGTCGCAGTACTTC	CASSHQPGQGEKSQYF	few	TRBD1	TRBV4-2	TRBJ2-7
TGTGCCAGCTCGACGGGGGGGCCATACGAGCAGTACTTC	CASSTGGPYEQYF	-	TRBD2	TRBV12-3/TRBV12-4	TRBJ2-7
TGTGCCAGCAGCTGGGAGGATCGTCAGCCCCAGCATTTT	CASSWEDRQPQHF	-	-	TRBV6-2/TRBV6-3	TRBJ1-5
TGTGCCAGCAGCTCGGGGGGTACGGGCAATGAGCAGTTCTTC	CASSSGGTGNEQFF	few	TRBD2	TRBV7-9	TRBJ2-1
TGCAGTGCAAAGGGGACAGCTGAAGCTTTCTTT	CSAKGTAEAFF	many	TRBD1	TRBV20-1	TRBJ1-1
TGTGCCAGCAGTGAAGCACTCTTGATCTATGGCTACACCTTC	CASSEALLIYGYTF	once	-	TRBV6-1	TRBJ1-2
TGTGCCACCAGCAGAGATCAGGGACTGAGTGCTGAAGCTTTCTTT	CATSRDQGLSAEAFF	-	-	TRBV15	TRBJ1-1
TGTGCCATCAGCCGGGACAGGGGGCCTCTCTCCTACGAGCAGTACTTC	CAISRDRGPLSYEQYF	once	TRBD1	TRBV10-3	TRBJ2-7
TGCAGCGTTGAAGATGAGGGAGGCTATGGCTACACCTTC	CSVEDEGGYGYTF	-	-	TRBV29-1	TRBJ1-2
TGCGCCAGCAGCCAAGAGGGCCCCGGGCCTCAGGTTCGCGGCTACACCTTC	CASSQEGPGPQVRGYTF	-	-	TRBV4-3	TRBJ1-2
TGTGCCAGCCGGACGGACGGGTTCGTGGGCTATGAGCAGTTCTTC	CASRTDGFVGYEQFF	-	-	TRBV6-1	TRBJ2-1
TGTGCCAGTCGGACAGGGGAGAACACCGGGGAGCTGTTTTTT	CASRTGENTGELFF	few	TRBD1	TRBV12-3/TRBV12-4	TRBJ2-2
TGCAGTGCGCTCCAGGCGGCGGGGGGGCCGAATGAGCAGTACTTC	CSALQAAGGPNEQYF	once	TRBD2	TRBV20-1	TRBJ2-7
TGTGCCAGCAGTCGGGGCCCACCCTACAATGAGCAGTTCTTC	CASSRGPPYNEQFF	-	-	TRBV6-5	TRBJ2-1